This T cell receptor beta chain was profiled in a study of cytomegalovirus exposure and HLA in healthy donors. Study-wide background: Roughly 180 million T cells yielded more than 90 million unique TCR beta sequences, as an earlier analysis found.

A note on this clone: Its antigen is unknown.

Study-wide results and limits: An analysis done earlier found most TCR beta V segments productive about 87% or about 30% of the time. The study assumed roughly uniform donor sequencing depth for presence/absence analyses. There were 160 or so TCR beta chains listed as cytomegalovirus-associated.

The PCR ran on 60 Vbeta and 13 Jbeta primers. Clones were read by immunoSEQ multiplex PCR, and TCRdb kept only the in-frame ones, dropping some. This repertoire includes under 90,000 clones. CDR1 is MNHEY and CDR2 is SMNVEV in the germline V gene (reference sequence). The V end was cut by 3 bases, the J end by 3 bases, with 6 bases between. This CDR3 contains 14 residues. The rearrangement joins TRBV27 to TRBJ2-6; no definite D call. The TCR sequence derives from a man aged 45-65 years in good health and CMV-seropositive. The specimen was PBMCs. The CDR3 sequence is CASSFRGGANVLTF. CDR3 DNA: TGTGCCAGCAGTTTCCGAGGTGGGGCCAACGTCCTGACTTTC.